The next 10 T cell receptor beta chains were all read from a single sample in a study of CD8 T cells in ankylosing spondylitis. TCRdb processed the 5' RACE reads anew with MiXCR; each CDR3 protein has one entry. The table includes some 140,000 distinct CDR3 sequences, 7% to 8% detected once. Sequenced: blood, either unsorted or a sorted T cell fraction (not recorded which). The receptors were gathered from a female donor with ankylosing spondylitis or in good health (not recorded which).

This clonotype was picked up many times. V gene TRBV7-9 combines with J gene TRBJ2-5; possible D gene TRBD2, 6 bases. Germline V CDR1 and CDR2: SEHNR, FQNEAQ (reference sequence). V lost 1 base and J lost 1, with 10 bases in between. The CDR3 runs 15 residues. CDR3 amino acids: CASSLGLGGQETQYF. The CDR3 DNA reads as TGTGCCAGCAGCTTAGGGTTGGGGGGCCAAGAGACCCAGTACTTC.

The chain joins TRBV18 to TRBJ2-2; unclear D gene. Germline V gene sequence: CDR1 KGHSH, CDR2 LQKENI. V was trimmed by 5 bases and J by 4 bases, leaving 11 bases between them. The CDR3 loop spans 14 amino acids. For the CDR3, the DNA is TGTGCCAGCTCAATCGACGAGGTCACCGGGGAGCTGTTTTTT. As protein: CASSIDEVTGELFF.

A note on this clonotype: A read error is possible here, since a much larger clone lies one base away. The chain is built from TRBV12-3 or TRBV12-4 and TRBJ1-2; 10 bases are a match to TRBD1. V was clipped by 6 bases and J by 5 bases; unmatched bases: 3. The CDR3 length is 13 residues. CDR3 amino acids: CASRGTGDYGYTF. The DNA of the CDR3 is TGTGCCAGCAGGGGGACAGGGGATTATGGCTACACCTTC.

The V and J genes are TRBV19 and TRBJ1-1, with D maybe TRBD1 (5 bases). Trimming left V 5 bases short and J 4 bases short, with 14 bases between. The CDR3 is 14 amino acids. Germline V CDR1 and CDR2: LNHDA, SQIVND (reference sequence). CDR3 in DNA: TGTGCCAGTAGTGTGATCGGGGGGGGCACTGAAGCTTTCTTT. Its protein is CASSVIGGGTEAFF.

This clonotype came up many times. In DNA form, the CDR3 reads TGTGCCAGCAGCTTATTAACGGGGGGGGCCTACGGCTACACCTTC. Translation: CASSLLTGGAYGYTF. The chain has TRBV7-6 and TRBJ1-2; the D gene is possibly TRBD1 (6 bases). The CDR3 loop spans 15 amino acids. Trimming left V 2 bases short and J 8 bases short, with 18 bases between. Germline V gene data show CDR1 as SGHVS and CDR2 as FNYEAQ.

This clonotype was detected ten times or more. The chain uses TRBV3-1 and TRBJ2-3, with D maybe TRBD2 (6 bases). The CDR3 consists of 15 residues. Trimming left V 4 bases short and J 0 bases short, with 11 bases between. Germline CDR1 reads LGHDT; CDR2 reads YNNKEL (reference sequence). In nucleotides, the CDR3 is TGTGCCAGCAGCCCCCCGGGACTGAGCACAGATACGCAGTATTTT. It is translated as CASSPPGLSTDTQYF.

This chain joins TRBV5-1 and TRBJ2-3, with D possibly matching TRBD2 (6 bases). V gave up 4 bases and J gave up 4 bases, with 16 bases separating them. Germline CDR1 reads SGHRS; CDR2 reads YFSETQ. The CDR3 is made up of 15 amino acids. The CDR3 nucleotides read TGCGCCAGCAGCCCTTCAGGAGGGTTAGCAGATACGCAGTATTTT. The encoded protein is CASSPSGGLADTQYF. Filled out from reference TRBV5-1 and TRBJ2-3, the complete variable domain reads KAGVTQTPRYLIKTRGQQVTLSCSPISGHRSVSWYQQTPGQGLQFLFEYFSETQRNKGNFPGRFSGRQFSNSRSEMNVSTLELGDSALYLCASSPSGGLADTQYFGPGTRLTVL.

This clonotype was counted many times. The chain has TRBV7-3 and TRBJ2-1; D may be TRBD1 or TRBD2 (5 bases each). Looked up from germline, CDR1 is SGHTA and CDR2 is FQGTGA. The CDR3 length is 14 residues. Trimming shortened V by 8 bases and J by 9 bases, and 20 bases separated the two germline ends. The CDR3 here is CASALGWGNSEQFF. CDR3 DNA: TGTGCCAGCGCCTTGGGTTGGGGGAATAGTGAGCAGTTCTTC.

This sequence joins TRBV7-9 and TRBJ2-3; TRBD2 might be the D (5 bases). The CDR3 is 13 amino acids. Germline assignment: CDR1 SEHNR and CDR2 FQNEAQ (reference sequence). V dropped 3 bases and J dropped 5 bases, with 9 bases sitting between them. CDR3 bases: TGTGCCAGCAGCTTGGAGGTCGGAGATACGCAGTATTTT. It is translated as CASSLEVGDTQYF. The complete variable domain, with remaining parts taken from reference TRBV7-9 and TRBJ2-3, reads DTGVSQNPRHKITKRGQNVTFRCDPISEHNRLYWYRQTLGQGPEFLTYFQNEAQLEKSRLLSDRFSAERPKGSFSTLEIQRTEQGDSAMYLCASSLEVGDTQYFGPGTRLTVL.

This clonotype was seen many times. The chain carries TRBV12-3 or TRBV12-4 and TRBJ2-5, with 8 positions matching TRBD2. This CDR3 spans 17 amino acids. V was pared by 0 bases and J by 2 bases, with 8 bases of the junction left unmatched. The CDR3 bases are TGTGCCAGCAGTTTAGCGCTAAGCGGGGGAGGTCAAGAGACCCAGTACTTC. Translated, it gives CASSLALSGGGQETQYF.